The subject of this entry is one TCR beta chain. V dropped 6 bases and J dropped 6 bases, with 11 bases sitting between them. There are 13 residues in the CDR3. Germline lookup yields CDR1 LNHDA and CDR2 SQIVND (reference sequence). The participants were between roughly 18 and 100 years old and came from 24 US areas. In assigning cohorts, the study relied on participant-reported clinical history. The sample belongs to a study of blood T cell repertoires in COVID-19. As for the study in general: T cells, B-cell-depleted T cells, or PBMCs supplied cDNA or gDNA.

Per the original methods: Reference gene primer amplification gave estimated nucleated cell counts. Method: immunoSEQ multiplex PCR; TCRdb's copy keeps in-frame clones and lacks some. V, J and clone size are those of that table, while D and trimming were read from the DNA. The sample consists of about 260,000 clones, around 84% of them appearing once. The J gene is TRBJ1-4, the V gene TRBV19, with a possible D match to TRBD1 (6 bases). The receptor comes from a man aged 25 to 40 with acute COVID-19. The material sequenced was PBMCs or T cells enriched from blood (not recorded which). The CDR3 DNA follows: TGTGCCAGTAGACAGGGATTCGATGAAAAACTGTTTTTT. Its protein product is CASRQGFDEKLFF.